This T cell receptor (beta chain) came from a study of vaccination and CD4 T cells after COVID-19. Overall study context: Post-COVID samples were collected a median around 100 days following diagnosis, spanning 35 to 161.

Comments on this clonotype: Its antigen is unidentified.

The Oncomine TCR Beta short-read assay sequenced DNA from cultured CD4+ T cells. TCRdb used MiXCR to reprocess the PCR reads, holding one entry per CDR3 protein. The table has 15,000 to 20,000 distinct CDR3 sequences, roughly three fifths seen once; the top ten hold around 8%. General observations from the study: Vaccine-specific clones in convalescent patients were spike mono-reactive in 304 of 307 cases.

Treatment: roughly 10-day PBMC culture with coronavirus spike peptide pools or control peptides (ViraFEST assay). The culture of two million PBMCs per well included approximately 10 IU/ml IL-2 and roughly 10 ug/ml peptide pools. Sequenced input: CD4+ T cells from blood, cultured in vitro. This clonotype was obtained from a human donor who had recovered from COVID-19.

CDR3 coding DNA: TGTGCCAGCAGGCTGAGTCTTTTCGTGGGGAGTGAGCAGTTCTTC. As protein: CASRLSLFVGSEQFF. This chain links TRBV7-8 with TRBJ2-1; D is perhaps TRBD2 (5 bases). From germline, CDR1 is SGHVS and CDR2 FQNEAQ. CDR3 length equals 15 residues. V lost 6 bases and J lost 9, with 21 bases in between.